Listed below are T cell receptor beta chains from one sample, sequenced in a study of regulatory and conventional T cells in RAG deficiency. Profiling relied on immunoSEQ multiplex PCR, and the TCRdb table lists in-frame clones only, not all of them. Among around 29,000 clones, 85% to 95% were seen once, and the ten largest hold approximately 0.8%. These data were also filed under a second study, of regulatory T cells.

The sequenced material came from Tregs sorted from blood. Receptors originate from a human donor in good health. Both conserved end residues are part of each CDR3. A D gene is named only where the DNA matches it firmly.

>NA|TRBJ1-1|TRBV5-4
CASSLSANTEAFF
TGTGCCAGCAGCTTGTCGGCGAACACTGAAGCTTTCTTT
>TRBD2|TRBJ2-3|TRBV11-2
CASSSRLAGGQVGTDTQYF
TGTGCCAGCAGCTCAAGACTAGCGGGGGGGCAGGTCGGCACAGATACGCAGTATTTT
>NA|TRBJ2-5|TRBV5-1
CASDRGSIRYF
TGCGCCAGCGATCGGGGGAGTATCAGGTACTTC
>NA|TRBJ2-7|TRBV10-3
CAISEGRGRLYEQYF
TGTGCCATCAGTGAAGGGAGGGGGCGCTTGTACGAGCAGTACTTC
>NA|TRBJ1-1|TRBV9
CASSRSWNTEAFF
TGTGCCAGCAGCCGGAGCTGGAACACTGAAGCTTTCTTT
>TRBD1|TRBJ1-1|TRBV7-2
CASSFLRTGRGAFF
TGTGCCAGCAGCTTCCTACGGACAGGGAGAGGAGCTTTCTTT
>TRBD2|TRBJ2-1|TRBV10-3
CAISVRLAGESEQFF
TGTGCCATCAGCGTCAGACTAGCGGGGGAAAGTGAGCAGTTCTTC
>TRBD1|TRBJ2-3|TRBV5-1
CASSSGQGLSTDTQYF
TGCGCCAGCAGCTCTGGACAGGGCCTAAGCACAGATACGCAGTATTTT
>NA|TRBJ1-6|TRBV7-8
CASSLVKNNSPLHF
TGTGCCAGCAGCTTAGTCAAGAATAATTCACCCCTCCACTTT
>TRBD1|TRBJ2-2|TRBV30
CAWRPPYRGTGELFF
TGTGCCTGGAGGCCCCCTTACAGGGGAACTGGGGAGCTGTTTTTT
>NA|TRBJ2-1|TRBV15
CATSRSPPLQDEQFF
TGTGCCACCAGCAGATCCCCTCCGTTACAGGATGAGCAGTTCTTC
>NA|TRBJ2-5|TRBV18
CASSPPRETQYF
TGTGCCAGCTCACCACCGAGGGAGACCCAGTACTTC
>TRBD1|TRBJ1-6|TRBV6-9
CASSYRTGLGSPLHF
TGTGCCAGCAGTTACAGGACAGGGTTGGGTTCACCCCTCCACTTT
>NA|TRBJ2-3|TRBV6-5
CASSSRDTQYF
TGTGCCAGCAGTTCGAGAGATACGCAGTATTTT
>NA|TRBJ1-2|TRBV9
CASSVGEGGQHYGYTF
TGTGCCAGCAGCGTAGGCGAAGGTGGACAGCACTATGGCTACACCTTC
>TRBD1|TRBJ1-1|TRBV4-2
CASSRPRDRNTEAFF
TGTGCCAGCAGCCGTCCTAGGGACAGAAACACTGAAGCTTTCTTT
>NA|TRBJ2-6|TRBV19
CASRGRGGDDSGANVLTF
TGTGCCAGTCGCGGCCGTGGTGGGGACGACTCTGGGGCCAACGTCCTGACTTTC
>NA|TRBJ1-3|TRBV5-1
CASSPGHTGSSGNTIYF
TGCGCCAGCAGCCCTGGGCATACAGGGAGCTCTGGAAACACCATATATTTT
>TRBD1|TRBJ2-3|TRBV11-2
CASSQDRGTDTQYF
TGTGCCAGCAGCCAGGACAGGGGAACAGATACGCAGTATTTT
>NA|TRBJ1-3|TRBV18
CASSPATQGAGNTIYF
TGTGCCAGCTCACCAGCTACTCAGGGCGCTGGAAACACCATATATTTT
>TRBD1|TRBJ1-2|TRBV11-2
CASSWGQGWVYGYTF
TGTGCCAGCAGCTGGGGACAGGGTTGGGTCTATGGCTACACCTTC
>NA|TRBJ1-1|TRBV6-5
CASSPSGKSTEAFF
TGTGCCAGCAGTCCCTCGGGGAAGTCCACTGAAGCTTTCTTT
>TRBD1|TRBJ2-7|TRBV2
CASRIPGQGTSSYEQYF
TGTGCCAGCAGGATCCCGGGACAGGGAACAAGCTCCTACGAGCAGTACTTC